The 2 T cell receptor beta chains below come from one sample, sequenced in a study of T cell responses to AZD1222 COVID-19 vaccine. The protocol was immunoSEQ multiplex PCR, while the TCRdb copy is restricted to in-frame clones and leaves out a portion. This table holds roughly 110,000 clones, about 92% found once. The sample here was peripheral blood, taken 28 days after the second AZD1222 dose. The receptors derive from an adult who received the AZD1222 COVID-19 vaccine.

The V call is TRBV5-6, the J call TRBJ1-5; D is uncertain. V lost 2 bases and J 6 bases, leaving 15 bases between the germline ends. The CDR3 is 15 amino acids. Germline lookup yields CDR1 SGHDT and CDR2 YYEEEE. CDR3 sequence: CASSFGQGSGQPQHF. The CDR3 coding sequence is TGTGCCAGCAGCTTTGGGCAAGGGTCGGGTCAGCCCCAGCATTTT.

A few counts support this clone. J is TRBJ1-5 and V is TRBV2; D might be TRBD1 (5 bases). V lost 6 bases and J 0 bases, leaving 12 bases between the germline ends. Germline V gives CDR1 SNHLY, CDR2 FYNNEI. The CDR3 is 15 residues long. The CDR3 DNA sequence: TGTGCCAGCAGGAAGACAGATTATAGCAATCAGCCCCAGCATTTT. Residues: CASRKTDYSNQPQHF.